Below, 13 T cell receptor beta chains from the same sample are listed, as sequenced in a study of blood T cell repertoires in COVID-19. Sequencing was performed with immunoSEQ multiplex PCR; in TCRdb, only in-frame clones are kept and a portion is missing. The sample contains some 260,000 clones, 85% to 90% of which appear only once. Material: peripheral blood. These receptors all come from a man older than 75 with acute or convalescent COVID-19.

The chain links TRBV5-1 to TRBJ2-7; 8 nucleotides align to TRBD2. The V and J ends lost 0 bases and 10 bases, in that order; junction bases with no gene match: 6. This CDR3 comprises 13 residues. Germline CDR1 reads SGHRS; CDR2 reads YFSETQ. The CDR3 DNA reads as TGCGCCAGCAGCTTGGCGGATCGGGGGGGCCAGTACTTC. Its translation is CASSLADRGGQYF.

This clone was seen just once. CDR3 protein: CASNQGIGTDTQYF. The CDR3 nucleotides read TGCGCCAGCAATCAGGGAATCGGCACAGATACGCAGTATTTT. The chain combines TRBV5-1 with TRBJ2-3; TRBD1 might be the D (5 bases). The CDR3 runs 14 residues. Germline CDR1 and CDR2: SGHRS and YFSETQ. V gave up 6 bases and J gave up 1 base, with 12 bases separating them. The full variable domain, completed using reference TRBV5-1 and TRBJ2-3, is KAGVTQTPRYLIKTRGQQVTLSCSPISGHRSVSWYQQTPGQGLQFLFEYFSETQRNKGNFPGRFSGRQFSNSRSEMNVSTLELGDSALYLCASNQGIGTDTQYFGPGTRLTVL.

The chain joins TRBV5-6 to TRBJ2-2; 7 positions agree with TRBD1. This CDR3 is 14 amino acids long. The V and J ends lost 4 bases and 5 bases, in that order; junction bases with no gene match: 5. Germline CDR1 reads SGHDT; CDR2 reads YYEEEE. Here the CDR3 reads CASSLQTGTGELFF. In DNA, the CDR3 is TGTGCCAGCAGCCTTCAGACAGGGACCGGGGAGCTGTTTTTT.

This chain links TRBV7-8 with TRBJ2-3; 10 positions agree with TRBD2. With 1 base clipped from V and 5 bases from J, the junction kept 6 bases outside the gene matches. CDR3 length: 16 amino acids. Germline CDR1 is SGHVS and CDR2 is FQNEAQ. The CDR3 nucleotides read TGTGCCAGCAGCTTAGTTGATAGCGGGAGGATAGATACGCAGTATTTT. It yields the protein CASSLVDSGRIDTQYF.

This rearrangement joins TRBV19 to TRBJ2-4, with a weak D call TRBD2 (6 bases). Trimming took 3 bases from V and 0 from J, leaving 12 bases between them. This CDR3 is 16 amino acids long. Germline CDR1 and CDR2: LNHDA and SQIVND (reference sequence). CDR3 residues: CASSILGGRAKNIQYF. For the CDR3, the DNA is TGTGCCAGTAGTATTCTGGGGGGTCGAGCCAAAAACATTCAGTACTTC.

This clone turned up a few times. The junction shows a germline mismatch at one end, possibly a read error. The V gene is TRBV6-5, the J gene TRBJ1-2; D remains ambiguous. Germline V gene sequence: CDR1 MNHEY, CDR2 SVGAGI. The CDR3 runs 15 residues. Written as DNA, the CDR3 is TGTGCCAGCAGTAACTCCGAGGGTGTATACTATGGCTACACCTTC. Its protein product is CASSNSEGVYYGYTF.

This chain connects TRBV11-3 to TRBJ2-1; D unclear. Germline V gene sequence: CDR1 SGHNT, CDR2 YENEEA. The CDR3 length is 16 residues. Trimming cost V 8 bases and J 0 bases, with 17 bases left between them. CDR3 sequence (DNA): TGTGCCAGCTTACAAAGAGCACGGAGCTCCTACAATGAGCAGTTCTTC. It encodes CASLQRARSSYNEQFF.

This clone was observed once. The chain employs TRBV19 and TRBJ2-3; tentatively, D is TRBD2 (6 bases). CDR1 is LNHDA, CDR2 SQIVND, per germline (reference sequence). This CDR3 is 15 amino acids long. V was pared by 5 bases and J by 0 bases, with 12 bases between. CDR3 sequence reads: CASSQGTGSTDTQYF. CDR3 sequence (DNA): TGTGCCAGTAGTCAAGGGACTGGTAGCACAGATACGCAGTATTTT.

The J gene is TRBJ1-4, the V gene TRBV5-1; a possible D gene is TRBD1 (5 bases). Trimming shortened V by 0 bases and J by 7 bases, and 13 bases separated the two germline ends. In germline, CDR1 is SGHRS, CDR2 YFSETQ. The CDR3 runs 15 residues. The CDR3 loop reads CASSLGDRVGEKLFF. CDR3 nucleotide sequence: TGCGCCAGCAGCTTGGGAGACAGAGTTGGTGAAAAACTGTTTTTT.

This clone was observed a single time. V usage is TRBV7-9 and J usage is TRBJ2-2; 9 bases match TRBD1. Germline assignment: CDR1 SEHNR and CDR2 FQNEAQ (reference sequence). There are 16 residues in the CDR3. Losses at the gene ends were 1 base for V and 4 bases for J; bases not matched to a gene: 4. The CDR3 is CASSLGQGEPTGELFF. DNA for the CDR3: TGTGCCAGCAGCTTAGGACAGGGGGAACCCACCGGGGAGCTGTTTTTT.

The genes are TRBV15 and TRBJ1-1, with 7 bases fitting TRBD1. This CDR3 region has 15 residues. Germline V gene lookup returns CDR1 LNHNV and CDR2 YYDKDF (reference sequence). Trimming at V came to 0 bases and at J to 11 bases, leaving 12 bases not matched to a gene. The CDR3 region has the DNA TGTGCCACCAGCAGAGAGGACAGGCGGCTAATGGTTGCTTTCTTT. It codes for CATSREDRRLMVAFF.

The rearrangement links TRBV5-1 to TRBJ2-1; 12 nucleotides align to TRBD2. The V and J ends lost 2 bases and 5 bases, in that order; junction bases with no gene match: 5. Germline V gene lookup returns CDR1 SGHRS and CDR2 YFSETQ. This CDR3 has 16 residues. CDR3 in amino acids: CASSLQGLAGNNEQFF. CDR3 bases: TGCGCCAGCAGCTTACAAGGACTAGCGGGAAACAATGAGCAGTTCTTC.

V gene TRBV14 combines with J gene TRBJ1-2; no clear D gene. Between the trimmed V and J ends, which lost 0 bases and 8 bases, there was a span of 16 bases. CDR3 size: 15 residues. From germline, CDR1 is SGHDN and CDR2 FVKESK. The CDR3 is CASSQDYRRVRGYTF. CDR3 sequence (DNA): TGTGCCAGCAGCCAAGATTACCGTCGGGTACGGGGCTACACCTTC.